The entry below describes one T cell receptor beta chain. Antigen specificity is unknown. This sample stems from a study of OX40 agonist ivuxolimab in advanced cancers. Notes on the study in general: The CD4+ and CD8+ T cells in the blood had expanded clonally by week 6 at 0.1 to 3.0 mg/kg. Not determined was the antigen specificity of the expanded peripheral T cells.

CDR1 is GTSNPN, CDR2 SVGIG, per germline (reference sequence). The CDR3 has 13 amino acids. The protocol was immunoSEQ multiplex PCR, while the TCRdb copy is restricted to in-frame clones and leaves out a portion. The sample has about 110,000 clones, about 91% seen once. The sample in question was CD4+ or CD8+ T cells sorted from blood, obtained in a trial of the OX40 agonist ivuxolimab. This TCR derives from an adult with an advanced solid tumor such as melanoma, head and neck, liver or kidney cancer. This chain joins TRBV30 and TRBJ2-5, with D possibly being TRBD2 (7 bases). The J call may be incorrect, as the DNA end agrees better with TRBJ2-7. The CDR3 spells CACAGASTYEQYF. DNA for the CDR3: TGTGCCTGTGCGGGGGCGTCCACCTACGAGCAGTACTTC.